Each of the 9 T cell receptor beta chains below was sequenced from the same sample in a study of post-analysis software for immune sequencing data (dated by TCRdb to between 2014 and 2017). Receptor libraries were prepared by PCR. These reads were obtained on an Illumina HiSeq 2500. To reduce PCR and sequencing biases, unique molecular identifiers were incorporated into the TCR beta cDNA libraries. TCRdb took the public reads, trimmed them with fastp at Q25, ran MiXCR for clone calling and kept in-frame beta chains. CDR3 protein duplicates are merged, each entry listing the most common genes and DNA. This sample lists 150,000 to 200,000 distinct CDR3 sequences; about 34% were detected once. The top ten clonotypes cover around 30% of the sample. Sample time point, as interpreted from the label and publication: second blood draw from one MS patient after hematopoietic stem cell transplantation. Source: blood, taken after autologous hematopoietic stem cell transplantation. These receptors came from a girl between 10 and 17 years old with multiple sclerosis. Donor details come from another sample of the same person, matched by shared clones.

This clonotype was seen a handful of times. This sequence joins TRBV7-2 and TRBJ2-7; a weak D match, TRBD2 (6 bases). The CDR3 covers 14 residues. Trimming removed 1 base from V and 7 bases from J, with 14 bases in between. Germline V gene data show CDR1 as SGHTA and CDR2 as FQGNSA. This CDR3 is CASSLEFGRGEQYF. The CDR3 DNA reads TGTGCCAGCAGCTTAGAGTTTGGTCGGGGGGAGCAGTACTTC.

For this clonotype: A single base separates this from a much larger clone, so it may be a read error. V usage is TRBV10-2 and J usage is TRBJ2-7, with TRBD2 as a possible D gene (5 bases). There are 12 residues in the CDR3. CDR1 is WSHSY, CDR2 SAAADI, per germline. DNA for the CDR3: TGCGCCAGCAGGACTACCTCCTACGAGCATTACTTC. It yields the protein CASRTTSYEHYF.

Note on this clonotype: Germline and junction disagree at one end, which may indicate a read error. The rearrangement uses TRBV27 and TRBJ2-5; 7 bases line up with TRBD1. CDR1 and CDR2 (germline): MNHEY, SMNVEV (reference sequence). The CDR3 extends over 14 amino acids. CDR3 residues: CTSSSSGGQETQYF. In DNA form, the CDR3 reads TGTACCAGCAGTTCATCAGGGGGCCAAGAGACCCAGTACTTC.

J is TRBJ1-1 and V is TRBV7-2; no definite D call. The CDR3 spans 13 residues. The germline V and J ends were trimmed by 4 bases and 5 bases, with 11 bases remaining between them. Germline loops: CDR1 SGHTA, CDR2 FQGNSA. CDR3 protein: CASSSPLGTEAFF. CDR3 coding DNA: TGTGCCAGCAGCTCCCCACTGGGGACTGAAGCTTTCTTT. The full variable domain, its missing parts supplied by reference TRBV7-2 and TRBJ1-1, is GAGVSQSPSNKVTEKGKDVELRCDPISGHTALYWYRQSLGQGLEFLIYFQGNSAPDKSGLPSDRFSAERTGGSVSTLTIQRTQQEDSAVYLCASSSPLGTEAFFGQGTRLTVV.

V is TRBV4-2 and J is TRBJ2-5; the D gene is possibly TRBD1 (6 bases). Judging by the DNA end, TRBJ2-7 fits better; the J call may be wrong. CDR1 LGHNA and CDR2 YNFKEQ come from the germline V gene. The CDR3 length is 13 residues. CDR3: CASSRTEGTEQYF. DNA for the CDR3: TGTGCCAGCTCTCGGACAGAAGGTACCGAGCAGTACTTC.

By sample share, this clonotype is medium-sized (0.01 to 0.1%). The chain carries TRBV12-3 or TRBV12-4 and TRBJ2-5; TRBD2 agrees at 7 bases. The end of the DNA fits TRBJ2-7 better, so the J call may be wrong. The CDR3 has 12 residues. CDR3: CASSLREGEQYF. CDR3 nucleotides: TGTGCCAGCAGTTTGAGGGAGGGCGAGCAGTACTTC.

The chain uses TRBV7-6 and TRBJ2-7; perhaps TRBD1 as D (5 bases). The CDR3 covers 14 residues. The V and J ends lost 2 bases and 1 base respectively, with 9 bases between them. Germline loops: CDR1 SGHVS, CDR2 FNYEAQ. The CDR3 spells CASSLTDSSYEQYF. CDR3 coding DNA: TGTGCCAGCAGCTTAACTGACAGTTCCTACGAGCAGTACTTC.

This clonotype turned up a few times. The V gene is TRBV5-4, the J gene TRBJ2-3; tentative D call: TRBD1 (6 bases). From germline, CDR1 is SGHNT and CDR2 YYREEE (reference sequence). The CDR3 has 15 amino acids. V lost 4 bases and J lost 3, with 15 bases in between. CDR3 in amino acids: CASSLDRQGTDTQYF. The CDR3 bases are TGTGCCAGCAGCCTGGACCGTCAGGGGACAGATACGCAGTATTTT.

This clonotype appeared a few times. The genes are TRBV20-1 and TRBJ2-3; 12 bases align to TRBD1. The CDR3 consists of 15 residues. V shed 5 bases, J shed 6 bases, and the junction held 9 bases outside the gene matches. Germline CDR1 DFQATT, CDR2 SNEGSKA (reference sequence). The CDR3 DNA sequence: TGCAGTGCTCCAAGGGACAGGGGGCCGTGGGATACGCAGTATTTT. This codes for CSAPRDRGPWDTQYF.